A selection of T cell receptor beta chains follows, all from one sample in a study of identical twins. TCRdb analysed the 5' RACE reads with MiXCR anew, one entry per CDR3 protein. The sample has hundreds of thousands of distinct CDR3 sequences; over 8.5% are singletons. These data also formed part of another study, on yellow fever vaccine responses in identical twins.

The specimen sequenced was PBMCs. The receptors stem from a woman aged 18-35 years in good health. Both conserved end residues are part of each CDR3. Each record gives: J gene, V gene, clone size, D gene, CDR3 DNA, CDR3 protein. D genes are given only for firm matches. Clone size, where shown, is once, few, many, or a class for clones that have expanded.

TRBJ2-2,TRBV20-1,NA,NA,TGCAGTGCTAGAGATAACGGGGTGGACACCGGGGAGCTGTTTTTT,CSARDNGVDTGELFF
TRBJ2-2,TRBV12-3/TRBV12-4,NA,NA,TGTGCCAGCAGTCCCCCCTCCCCAGGGGCCGGGGAGCTGTTTTTT,CASSPPSPGAGELFF
TRBJ1-4,TRBV9,many,NA,TGTGCCAGCAGCGCAGACCTGGGGGAAAAACTGTTTTTT,CASSADLGEKLFF
TRBJ1-5,TRBV5-6,many,TRBD1,TGTGCCAGCAGCGGGTCCGGGACAGGGGGCAATCAGCCCCAGCATTTT,CASSGSGTGGNQPQHF
TRBJ2-3,TRBV7-3,NA,NA,TGTGCCAGCAGCTTACTCCCCGAAGGAGGTGCAGATACGCAGTATTTT,CASSLLPEGGADTQYF
TRBJ2-1,TRBV11-2,few,NA,TGTGCCAGCAGCTTAAACCCCTTGGCTAGCGTCTACAATGAGCAGTTCTTC,CASSLNPLASVYNEQFF
TRBJ2-1,TRBV7-2,many,TRBD1,TGTGCCAGCAGCTCGCTACGGACAGGAGAGCAGTTCTTC,CASSSLRTGEQFF
TRBJ2-7,TRBV12-3/TRBV12-4,NA,TRBD1,TGTGCCAGCAGTTTGAAGACAGGGGGCGAGCAGTACTTC,CASSLKTGGEQYF
TRBJ2-3,TRBV7-2,many,TRBD2,TGTGCCAGCAGCTTAGGAAGCGGGGGGGTTGGTACAGATACGCAGTATTTT,CASSLGSGGVGTDTQYF
TRBJ2-1,TRBV15,few,TRBD1,TGTGCCACCAGCAGAGACCCCGTCCGGGACAGTGCCTACAATGAGCAGTTCTTC,CATSRDPVRDSAYNEQFF
TRBJ1-5,TRBV10-3,few,TRBD1,TGTGCCATCAGTGAGCGGGACAGCTTTAATCAGCCCCAGCATTTT,CAISERDSFNQPQHF
TRBJ2-7,TRBV5-6,few,NA,TGTGCCAGCACTAAGGACAGCTCCTACGAGCAGTACTTC,CASTKDSSYEQYF
TRBJ2-7,TRBV4-3,many,NA,TGCGCCAGCAGCCAAGCGGCGGTGGGTTCCTACGAGCAGTACTTC,CASSQAAVGSYEQYF
TRBJ2-7,TRBV7-2,many,TRBD1,TGTGCCAGCAGCTCGGACAGGCGAACCTACGAGCAGTACTTC,CASSSDRRTYEQYF
TRBJ1-2,TRBV20-1,few,TRBD1,TGCAGTGCAAAAATGGGGACAGGGAGATTCAATGGCTACACCTTC,CSAKMGTGRFNGYTF
TRBJ2-1,TRBV12-3/TRBV12-4,few,TRBD2,TGTGCCAGCAGTACAACCGCGGGGGGGCTATACAATGAGCAGTTCTTC,CASSTTAGGLYNEQFF
TRBJ2-6,TRBV28,NA,NA,TGTGCCAGCACGGGGCTCTCTGGGGCCAACGTCCTGACTTTC,CASTGLSGANVLTF
TRBJ2-1,TRBV3-1,NA,NA,TGTGCCAGCAGCTGGCGGACGGAATACAATGAGCAGTTCTTC,CASSWRTEYNEQFF
TRBJ2-7,TRBV5-1,NA,NA,TGCGCCAGCAGCTTGGAGGCAGGCTTTGCATCGTTTCAGTACTTC,CASSLEAGFASFQYF
TRBJ2-2,TRBV5-1,many,TRBD2,TGCGCCAGCAGCTCAACTAGCGGGAGAGTATCCGGGGAGCTGTTTTTT,CASSSTSGRVSGELFF
TRBJ1-2,TRBV18,few,NA,TGTGCCAGCTCACCACCCATCGGGCTGGGCTACACCTTC,CASSPPIGLGYTF
TRBJ2-3,TRBV29-1,NA,TRBD2,TGCAGCGTTGGTTCGGCGGGGGCAGATACGCAGTATTTT,CSVGSAGADTQYF
TRBJ2-5,TRBV6-4,few,TRBD2,TGTGCCAGCAGTGAACTAGCGGGGGAAGAGACCCAGTACTTC,CASSELAGEETQYF
TRBJ2-2,TRBV4-2,NA,NA,TGTGCCAGCAGCCAAGTGTTGAAGGGTCATGGCACCGGGGAGCTGTTTTTT,CASSQVLKGHGTGELFF
TRBJ2-6,TRBV6-2/TRBV6-3,NA,NA,TGTGCCAGCAGCCCGACCGGAACAGTAGCTGGGGCCAACGTCCTGACTTTC,CASSPTGTVAGANVLTF
TRBJ2-7,TRBV12-3/TRBV12-4,NA,TRBD2,TGTGCCAGCAGTTTTACAGGCGGGGGGAGCTCCTACGAGCAGTACTTC,CASSFTGGGSSYEQYF
TRBJ2-1,TRBV27,NA,TRBD1,TGTGCCAGCAGTTACACAGTTGTGCAGGGGGTCGATGAGCAGTTCTTC,CASSYTVVQGVDEQFF
TRBJ2-7,TRBV29-1,NA,TRBD1,TGCAGCGTTGAACTCAGGGGGTCTTTCTACGAGCAGTACTTC,CSVELRGSFYEQYF
TRBJ1-1,TRBV3-1,many,NA,TGTGCCAGCAGCCAAGAGGGACGAGGGAACACTGAAGCTTTCTTT,CASSQEGRGNTEAFF
TRBJ2-5,TRBV6-1,NA,NA,TGTGCCAGCAGGACAGGGTGGGGGGCGCAAGAGACCCAGTACTTC,CASRTGWGAQETQYF
TRBJ2-7,TRBV28,NA,NA,TGTGCCAGCAGTTTACTCCCCGAGGAGCAGTACTTC,CASSLLPEEQYF